The rows below give T cell receptor beta chains drawn from one sample of a study of T-cell memory formation after mild COVID-19. TCRdb redid the calling of the 5' RACE reads with MiXCR, one entry per CDR3 protein. Of fewer than 700,000 distinct CDR3 sequences listed, over 15% were seen once; the top ten hold 12%. The material sequenced was PBMCs or a T cell subset sorted from them (not recorded which). The source of these receptors is an adult woman who had mild COVID-19 (a few samples of this study predate the infection). Cell type and time point are not known. Each CDR3 is given with its conserved first and last residue. A clone size is listed for some rows: how often the clone was seen (once, few, many), or a class if it is expanded.

abundance	len	v_gene	j_gene	CDR3aa
-	15	TRBV19	TRBJ2-7	CASSPDRAALYEQYF
-	16	TRBV12-3/TRBV12-4	TRBJ2-7	CASSGRSGVQLYEQYF
few	16	TRBV7-7	TRBJ2-3	CASSLGVGQGTDTQYF
-	14	TRBV23-1	TRBJ1-1	CASNQQGPNTEAFF
many	17	TRBV15	TRBJ2-5	CATSRVLASGGAETQYF
few	14	TRBV24-1	TRBJ2-4	CATSDPIAQGIQYF
-	14	TRBV12-3/TRBV12-4	TRBJ2-4	CASRPAPGANIQYF
-	18	TRBV20-1	TRBJ1-4	CSATPRGTGTGVNEKLFF
-	15	TRBV7-9	TRBJ1-6	CASHNGGDWGSPLHF
-	14	TRBV6-5	TRBJ2-1	CASSVGQGMNEQFF
few	15	TRBV29-1	TRBJ1-2	CSVEDGDREDYGYTF
many	15	TRBV6-5	TRBJ2-1	CASSYHPSSYNEQFF
few	14	TRBV18	TRBJ2-7	CASSPPTGGDEQYF
-	13	TRBV29-1	TRBJ1-4	CSTSGTGGEKLFF
few	17	TRBV3-1	TRBJ1-2	CASSQAAPGRANYGYTF
-	12	TRBV9	TRBJ2-7	CASSPGQDEQYF
few	13	TRBV20-1	TRBJ2-5	CSARDGGIETQYF
-	15	TRBV6-5	TRBJ1-6	CASSYSRGVHSPLHF
-	18	TRBV7-6	TRBJ2-6	CASSLVTQGLSGANVLTF
-	14	TRBV6-5	TRBJ2-7	CASSPIGGPYEQYF
few	13	TRBV12-3/TRBV12-4	TRBJ1-4	CASSLVAGEKLFF
-	15	TRBV7-9	TRBJ1-5	CASSGGQGGNQPQHF
-	15	TRBV5-4	TRBJ1-6	CASSLDTGARSPLHF
few	13	TRBV14	TRBJ2-7	CASSRTVGYEQYF
few	10	TRBV7-9	TRBJ1-6	CASSPLPLHF
-	12	TRBV18	TRBJ2-2	CASLPNTGELFF
-	16	TRBV5-1	TRBJ2-1	CASNPNPGKVGNEQFF
few	13	TRBV20-1	TRBJ2-3	CSARGVNADTQYF
many	15	TRBV5-1	TRBJ2-3	CASSFGQGATDTQYF
-	15	TRBV5-1	TRBJ1-1	CASRWGDRTVTEAFF
few	15	TRBV12-3/TRBV12-4	TRBJ2-1	CASSKLDSSYNEQFF
many	11	TRBV6-2/TRBV6-3	TRBJ2-1	CASSSRNEQFF
many	15	TRBV19	TRBJ2-4	CASSIRGRAKNIQYF
-	17	TRBV4-2	TRBJ2-1	CASSQEEGSSGNTEQFF
few	14	TRBV19	TRBJ2-7	CASSITLDRGEQYF
few	13	TRBV29-1	TRBJ1-4	CSGGGTPDEKLFF
few	14	TRBV29-1	TRBJ2-2	CSVGPRGSTGELFF
-	16	TRBV9	TRBJ2-3	CASSVDLRVSTDTQYF
-	14	TRBV6-6	TRBJ2-3	CASSQLAAADTQYF
few	17	TRBV5-6	TRBJ2-1	CASSYTVGADTYNEQFF
-	11	TRBV11-2	TRBJ2-2	CAVFRVGELFF